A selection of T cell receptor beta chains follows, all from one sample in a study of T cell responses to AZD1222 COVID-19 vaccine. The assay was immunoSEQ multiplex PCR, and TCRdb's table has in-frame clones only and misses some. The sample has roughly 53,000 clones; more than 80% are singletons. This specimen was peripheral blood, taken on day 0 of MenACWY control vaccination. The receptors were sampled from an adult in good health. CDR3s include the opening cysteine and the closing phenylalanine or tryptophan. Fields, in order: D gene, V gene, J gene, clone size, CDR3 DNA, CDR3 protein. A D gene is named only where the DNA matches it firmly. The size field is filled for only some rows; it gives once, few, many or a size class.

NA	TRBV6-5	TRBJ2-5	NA	TGTGCCAGCAGTACTCATACAGTATTTGGAGAGACCCAGTACTTC	CASSTHTVFGETQYF
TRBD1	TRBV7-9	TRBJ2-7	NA	TGTGCCAGCAGCTTAGACGCAGGGGGAACCTACGAGCAGTACTTC	CASSLDAGGTYEQYF
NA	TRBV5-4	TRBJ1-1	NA	TGTGCCAGCAGCCCAGCGCAGACCATGAACACTGAAGCTTTCTTT	CASSPAQTMNTEAFF
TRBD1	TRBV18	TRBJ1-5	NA	TGTGCCAGCTCACCAGCGACAGGGTCGGGGAATCAGCCCCAGCATTTT	CASSPATGSGNQPQHF
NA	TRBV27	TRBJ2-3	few	TGTGCCAGCAGTAGCCTGTACGGGGCTAGCACAGATACGCAGTATTTT	CASSSLYGASTDTQYF
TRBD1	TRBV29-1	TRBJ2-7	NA	TGCAGCGTTGCTGGTGAACAGGGGTCCTCCTACGAGCAGTACTTC	CSVAGEQGSSYEQYF
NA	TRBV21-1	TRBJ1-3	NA	TGTGCCAGCAGCAAAGGAAAGGGGGGCCCGGACAACTCTGGAAACACCATATATTTT	CASSKGKGGPDNSGNTIYF
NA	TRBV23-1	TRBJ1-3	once	TGCGCCAGCAGTCAATCGGTAGTCATTACTAGCTCTGGAAACACCATATATTTT	CASSQSVVITSSGNTIYF
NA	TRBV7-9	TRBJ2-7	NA	TGTGCCAGCAGCATAGATCAGGGGACTGAGCAGTACTTC	CASSIDQGTEQYF
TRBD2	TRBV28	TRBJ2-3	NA	TGTGCCAGCAGCCCCCGGGAGGGCAGCACAGATACGCAGTATTTT	CASSPREGSTDTQYF
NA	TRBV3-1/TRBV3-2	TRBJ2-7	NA	TGTGCCAGCAGCCAAGATGACGGAGAAAATACCTACGAGCAGTACTTC	CASSQDDGENTYEQYF
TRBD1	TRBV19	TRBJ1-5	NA	TGTGCCAGTAGTTCAGGGGGAGGAAGCAATCAGCCCCAGCATTTT	CASSSGGGSNQPQHF
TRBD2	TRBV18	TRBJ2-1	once	TGTGCCAGCTCACCACTTCCTAGCGGGATCTACAATGAGCAGTTCTTC	CASSPLPSGIYNEQFF
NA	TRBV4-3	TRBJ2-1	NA	TGCGCCAGCAGCCAAGATCTCGGAGGGGCAGGATACAATGAGCAGTTCTTC	CASSQDLGGAGYNEQFF
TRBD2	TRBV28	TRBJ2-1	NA	TGTGCCAGCAGTTTATTTCGTAGCGGGAGGGTTAATGAGCAGTTCTTC	CASSLFRSGRVNEQFF
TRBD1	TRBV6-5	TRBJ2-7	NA	TGTGCCAGCAGGGGGAGGACAGGGGCGTACGAGCAGTACTTC	CASRGRTGAYEQYF
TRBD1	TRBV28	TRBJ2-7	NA	TGTGCCTCCCGGACAGGGGCGTACGAGCAGTACTTC	CASRTGAYEQYF
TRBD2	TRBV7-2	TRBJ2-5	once	TGTGCCAGCAGTTTCTTCAGCGGGGGCCAAGAGACCCAGTACTTC	CASSFFSGGQETQYF
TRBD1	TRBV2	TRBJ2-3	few	TGTGCCAGCAGCGCGGGACAGGGGAGATCAGATACGCAGTATTTT	CASSAGQGRSDTQYF
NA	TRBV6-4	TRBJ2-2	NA	TGTGCCAGCAGTCGTGGGGCTGAGACCGGGGAGCTGTTTTTT	CASSRGAETGELFF
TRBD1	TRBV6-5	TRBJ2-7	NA	TGTGCCAGCAGATGGACAGGGTGGGAGCAGTACTTC	CASRWTGWEQYF
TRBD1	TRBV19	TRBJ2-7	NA	TGTGCCAGTAGTATATCGCGACAGGGGGCCCGCGAGCAGTACTTC	CASSISRQGAREQYF
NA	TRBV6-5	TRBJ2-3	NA	TGTGCCAGCAGTCCAGGGGGGAGCACAGATACGCAGTATTTT	CASSPGGSTDTQYF
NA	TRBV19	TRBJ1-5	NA	TGTGCCAGTAGTCCCTCCGAGGGAGGATCTCAGCCCCAGCATTTT	CASSPSEGGSQPQHF
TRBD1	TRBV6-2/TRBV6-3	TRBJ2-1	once	TGTGCCAGCAGTACCAGGACAGGAGCCTACAATGAGCAGTTCTTC	CASSTRTGAYNEQFF
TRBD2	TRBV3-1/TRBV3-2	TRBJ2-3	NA	TGTGCCAGCAGCCAAGTCCCCGGGACTAGCGGAATCGAAGTATATGCGCAGTATTTT	CASSQVPGTSGIEVYAQYF
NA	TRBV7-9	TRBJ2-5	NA	TGTGCCAGCAGCTTTAAAGGCCAAGAGACCCAGTACTTC	CASSFKGQETQYF
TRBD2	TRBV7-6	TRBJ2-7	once	TGTGCCAGCAGCCCTACCTATTTAGGACTAGCGGGAGAAAGGTACGAGCAGTACTTC	CASSPTYLGLAGERYEQYF
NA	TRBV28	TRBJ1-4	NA	TGTGCCAGCAGTAAGCCGGTCGGGGAAAAACTGTTTTTT	CASSKPVGEKLFF
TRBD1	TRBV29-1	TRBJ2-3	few	TGCAGCGACGACGACAGGGGCACAGATACGCAGTATTTT	CSDDDRGTDTQYF
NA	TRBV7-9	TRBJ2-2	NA	TGTGCCAGCAGCCCCGTGAAGGGGTACACCGGGGAGCTGTTTTTT	CASSPVKGYTGELFF
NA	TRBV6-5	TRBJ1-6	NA	TGTGCCAGCAGCGTTTTCAATTCACCCCTCCACTTT	CASSVFNSPLHF
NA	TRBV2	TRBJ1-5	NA	TGTGCCAGCACCGACAGGTCCGGGCAGCCCCAGCATTTT	CASTDRSGQPQHF
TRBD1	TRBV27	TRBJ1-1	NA	TGTGCCAGCAGTCCGCCCGGGACAGGGAAACGTGAAGCTTTCTTT	CASSPPGTGKREAFF
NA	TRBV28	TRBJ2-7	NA	TGTGCCAGCAGTCCCACTCCGGGTCTTTACGAGCAGTACTTC	CASSPTPGLYEQYF
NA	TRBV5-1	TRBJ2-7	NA	TGCGCCAGCAGCTTGGGAGGGGTCGAGCAGTACTTC	CASSLGGVEQYF
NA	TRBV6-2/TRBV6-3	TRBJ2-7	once	TGTGCCAGCAGTTACTCGCAGGGGATTTCAACCCACGAGCAGTACTTC	CASSYSQGISTHEQYF
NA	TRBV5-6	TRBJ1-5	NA	TGTGCCAGCAGCTTGGGGTATAGCAATCAGCCCCAGCATTTT	CASSLGYSNQPQHF
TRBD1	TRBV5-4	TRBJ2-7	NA	TGTGCCAGCAGCATAACGGACAGGAGACACGAGCAGTACTTC	CASSITDRRHEQYF
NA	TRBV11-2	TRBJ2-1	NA	TGTGCCAGCAGCTTATATGGGGCTAACAATGAGCAGTTCTTC	CASSLYGANNEQFF
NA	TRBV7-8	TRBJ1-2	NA	TGTGCCAGCAGCGGGGAGGCTAACTATGGCTACACCTTC	CASSGEANYGYTF
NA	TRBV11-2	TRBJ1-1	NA	TGTGCCAGCATCAACCGGGAGCACATGTACACTGAAGCTTTCTTT	CASINREHMYTEAFF
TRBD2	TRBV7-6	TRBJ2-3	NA	TGTGCCAGCAGCCCAAGATCAGGACTAGCGGGAGGAGATACGCAGTATTTT	CASSPRSGLAGGDTQYF
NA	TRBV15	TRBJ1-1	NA	TGTGCCACCAGCGCATTCAGGGGTGGTGACACTGAAGCTTTCTTT	CATSAFRGGDTEAFF
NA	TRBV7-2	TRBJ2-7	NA	TGTGCCAGCAGCTTAAGTGGGGATTTTCAGTACTTC	CASSLSGDFQYF
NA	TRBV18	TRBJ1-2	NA	TGTGCCAGCTCACCGGGAGACTCTAACTATGGCTACACCTTC	CASSPGDSNYGYTF